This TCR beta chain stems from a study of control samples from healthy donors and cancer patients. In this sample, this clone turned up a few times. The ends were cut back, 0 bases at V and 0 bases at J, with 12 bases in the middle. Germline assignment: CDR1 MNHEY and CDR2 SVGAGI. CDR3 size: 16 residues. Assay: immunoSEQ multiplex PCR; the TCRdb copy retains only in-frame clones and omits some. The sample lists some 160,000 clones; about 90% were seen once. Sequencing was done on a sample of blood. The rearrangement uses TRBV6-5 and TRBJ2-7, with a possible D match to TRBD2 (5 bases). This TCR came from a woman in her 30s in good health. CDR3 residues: CASSYSGSTNSYEQYF. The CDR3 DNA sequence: TGTGCCAGCAGTTACTCAGGGAGTACCAACTCCTACGAGCAGTACTTC.